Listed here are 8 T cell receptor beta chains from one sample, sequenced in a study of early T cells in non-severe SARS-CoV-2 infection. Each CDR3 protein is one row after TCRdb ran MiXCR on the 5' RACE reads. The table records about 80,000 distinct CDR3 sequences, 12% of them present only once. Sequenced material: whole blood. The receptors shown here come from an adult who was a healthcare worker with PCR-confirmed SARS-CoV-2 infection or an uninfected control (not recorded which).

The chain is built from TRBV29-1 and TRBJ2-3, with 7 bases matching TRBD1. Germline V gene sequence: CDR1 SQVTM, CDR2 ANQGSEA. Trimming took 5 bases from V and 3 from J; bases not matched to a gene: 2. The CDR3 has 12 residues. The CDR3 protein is CSVRDSTDTQYF. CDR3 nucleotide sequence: TGCAGCGTTAGGGACAGTACAGATACGCAGTATTTT.

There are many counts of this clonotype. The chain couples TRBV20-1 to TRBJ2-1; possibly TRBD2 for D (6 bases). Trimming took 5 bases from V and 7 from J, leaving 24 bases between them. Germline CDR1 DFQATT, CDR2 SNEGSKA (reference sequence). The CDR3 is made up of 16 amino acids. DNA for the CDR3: TGCAGTGCTTATCCTTTCCGGGACTCAATAGGGAATGAGCAGTTCTTC. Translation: CSAYPFRDSIGNEQFF.

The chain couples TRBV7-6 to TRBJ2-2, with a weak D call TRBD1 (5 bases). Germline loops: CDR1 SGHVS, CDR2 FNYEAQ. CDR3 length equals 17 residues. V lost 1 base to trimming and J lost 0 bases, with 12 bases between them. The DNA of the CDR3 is TGTGCCAGCAGCTTAGTGCGAAGGGGTCCGAACACCGGGGAGCTGTTTTTT. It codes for CASSLVRRGPNTGELFF.

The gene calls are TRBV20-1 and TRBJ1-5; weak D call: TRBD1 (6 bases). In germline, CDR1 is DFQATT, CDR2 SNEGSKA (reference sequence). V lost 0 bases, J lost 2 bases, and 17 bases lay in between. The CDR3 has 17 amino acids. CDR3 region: CSAREWGATMGNQPQHF. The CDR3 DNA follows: TGCAGTGCTAGAGAGTGGGGGGCGACGATGGGCAATCAGCCCCAGCATTTT.

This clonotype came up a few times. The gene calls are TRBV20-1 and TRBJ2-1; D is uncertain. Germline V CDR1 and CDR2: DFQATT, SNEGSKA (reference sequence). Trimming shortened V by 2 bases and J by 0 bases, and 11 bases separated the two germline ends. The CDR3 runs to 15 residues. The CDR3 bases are TGCAGTGCTAGAAGCAGGACGTCCTCCTACAATGAGCAGTTCTTC. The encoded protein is CSARSRTSSYNEQFF.

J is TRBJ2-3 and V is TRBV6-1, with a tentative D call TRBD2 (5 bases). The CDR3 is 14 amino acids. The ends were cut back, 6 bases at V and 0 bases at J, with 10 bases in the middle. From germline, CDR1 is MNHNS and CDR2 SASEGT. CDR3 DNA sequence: TGTGCCAGCAGCGGACTGTGGAGCACAGATACGCAGTATTTT. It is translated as CASSGLWSTDTQYF.

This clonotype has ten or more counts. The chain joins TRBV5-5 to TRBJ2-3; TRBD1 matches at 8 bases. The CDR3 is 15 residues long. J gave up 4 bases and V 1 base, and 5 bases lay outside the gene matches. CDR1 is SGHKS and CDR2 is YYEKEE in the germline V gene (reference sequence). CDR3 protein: CASSLQDRDADTQYF. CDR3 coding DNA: TGTGCCAGCAGCTTGCAGGACAGGGATGCAGATACGCAGTATTTT.

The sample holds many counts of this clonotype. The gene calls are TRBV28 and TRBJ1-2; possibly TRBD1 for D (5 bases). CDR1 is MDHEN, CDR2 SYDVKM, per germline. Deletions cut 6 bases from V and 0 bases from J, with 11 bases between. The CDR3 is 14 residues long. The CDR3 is CASSPTETNYGYTF. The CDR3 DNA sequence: TGTGCCAGCAGCCCGACAGAAACTAACTATGGCTACACCTTC.